Following are 32 T cell receptor beta chains from one sample sequenced in a study of T cells in women clearing cervical HPV infection. The method was immunoSEQ multiplex PCR; TCRdb's version includes in-frame clones alone and lacks a portion of them. In all, the sample yields approximately 32,000 clones. Sequenced: blood buffy coat. These receptors came from a woman between 18 and 75 years old with a cervical HPV16 infection that either progressed to CIN3+ or cleared (not recorded which).

On this clone: The CDR3 end is not reached by the read, which stops 3 residues before it; the germline J gene fills it in. The chain is built from TRBV20-1 and TRBJ1-2; D uncertain. Trimming left V 3 bases short and J 0 bases short, with 8 bases between. Germline CDR1 DFQATT, CDR2 SNEGSKA (reference sequence). This CDR3 comprises 13 residues. This CDR3 reads CSARPRANYGYTF. CDR3 DNA, as far as it was read: TGCAGTGCTAGGCCCAGAGCTAACTATGGC.

To note about this clone: With the read ending 3 residues before the CDR3 end, the germline J gene is used to fill in that end. The chain joins TRBV19 to TRBJ2-3, with 9 bases aligning to TRBD1. This CDR3 spans 14 amino acids. Germline V gene lookup returns CDR1 LNHDA and CDR2 SQIVND (reference sequence). This CDR3 reads CASSRSDRGNPQYF. CDR3 DNA, as far as it was read: TGTGCCAGTAGTAGATCGGACAGGGGAAACCCG.

As regards this clone: The read comes to an end 3 residues before the CDR3 does, leaving the germline J gene to fill in the end. The V gene is TRBV10-3, the J gene TRBJ1-1; D is ambiguous. The CDR3 contains 12 residues. The germline V gene has CDR1 ENHRY and CDR2 SYGVKD. V was trimmed by 8 bases and J by 1 base, leaving 8 bases between them. The CDR3 loop reads CAIGPTNTEAFF. CDR3 bases read: TGTGCCATCGGGCCGACGAACACTGAA.

As for this clone: The read finishes 3 residues shy of the CDR3 end, and the germline J gene is used to complete it. V and J are TRBV20-1 and TRBJ1-2, with TRBD1 matching 8 bases. Trimming cost V 3 bases and J 6 bases; bases outside gene matches: 0. CDR1 and CDR2 from the germline V gene are DFQATT and SNEGSKA (reference sequence). The CDR3 contains 11 residues. CDR3 DNA (partial): TGCAGTGCTAGGACAGGGGATGGC. Its translation: CSARTGDG. The whole CDR3 region reads CSARTGDGYTF.

The CDR3 spells CASSEGQGTEAFF. The CDR3 bases that were read are TGTGCCAGCAGCGAAGGACAGGGTACTGAA. J is TRBJ1-1 and V is TRBV7-9, with 8 bases aligning to TRBD1. The CDR3 end lies 3 residues beyond the end of the read and is filled in from the germline J gene. The germline CDR1 and CDR2 sequences are SEHNR and FQNEAQ (reference sequence). There are 13 residues in the CDR3. Trimming at V came to 5 bases and at J to 5 bases, leaving 4 bases not matched to a gene.

Comment on this clone: From the germline J gene comes the end of the CDR3, since the read stops 3 residues before it. This sequence joins TRBV18 and TRBJ1-1, with D possibly matching TRBD1 (5 bases). Trimming took off 3 bases at V and 4 bases at J, with 12 bases between the two ends. Germline CDR1 reads KGHSH; CDR2 reads LQKENI. This CDR3 is built from 14 residues. CDR3 region: CASSPWGYSTEAFF. The CDR3 DNA, read in part, is TGTGCCAGCTCACCGTGGGGCTACTCCACTGAA.

About this clone: The read halts 3 residues ahead of the CDR3 end, with the missing end drawn from the germline J gene. The sample carries other DNA sequences with the same CDR3. This chain links TRBV20-1 with TRBJ2-2; D is possibly TRBD1 (6 bases). The ends were cut back, 0 bases at V and 7 bases at J, with 9 bases in the middle. Germline-derived CDR1 and CDR2 are DFQATT and SNEGSKA (reference sequence). CDR3 size: 13 residues. The covered CDR3 bases are TGCAGTGCTAGAGACAGGGGCGGCGGGGAG. It codes for CSARDRGGGE. From start to end, the CDR3 is CSARDRGGGELFF.

Comments on this clone: The read ends 3 residues early relative to the CDR3; the germline J gene fills the gap. The chain carries TRBV20-1 and TRBJ2-5; TRBD2 aligns across 10 bases. The germline CDR1 and CDR2 sequences are DFQATT and SNEGSKA (reference sequence). With V trimmed by 1 base and J by 1 base, 3 bases remained unmatched. The CDR3 is made up of 15 amino acids. The sequenced part of the CDR3 DNA is TGCAGTGCTAGAGCGGGACTAGCGTTCCAAGAGACC. As protein: CSARAGLAFQET. The CDR3 in its entirety is CSARAGLAFQETQYF.

As for this clone: Read sequence stops 3 residues before the CDR3 end, and the germline J gene provides the missing end. The chain links TRBV6-2 or TRBV6-3 to TRBJ2-2; 12 bases align to TRBD2. Germline V lookup: CDR1 MNHEY, CDR2 SVGEGT. The length of the CDR3 is 16 residues. Trimming at V came to 5 bases and at J to 7 bases, leaving 8 bases not matched to a gene. CDR3 sequence reads: CASSPRLAGAGGELFF. CDR3 DNA (partial): TGTGCCAGCAGTCCGAGACTAGCGGGGGCCGGCGGGGAG.

Details on this clone: The CDR3 end is not reached by the read, which stops 3 residues before it; the germline J gene fills it in. This sequence joins TRBV5-1 and TRBJ1-5, with D perhaps matching TRBD1 (6 bases). The ends were cut back, 2 bases at V and 7 bases at J, with 13 bases in the middle. Per germline, CDR1 SGHRS and CDR2 YFSETQ. The CDR3 is 14 amino acids. This chain's CDR3 is CASSFDGGGQPQHF. The sequenced part of the CDR3 DNA is TGCGCCAGCAGCTTTGATGGGGGGGGCCAGCCC.

On this clone: Read coverage stops 3 residues before the CDR3 terminus; the germline J gene supplies the remainder. V is TRBV5-4 and J is TRBJ2-7, with D uncertain. Germline CDR1 SGHNT, CDR2 YYREEE (reference sequence). The CDR3 runs 13 residues. Deletions cut 2 bases from V and 1 base from J, with 7 bases between. Here the CDR3 reads CASSFRSSYEQYF. Incomplete CDR3 DNA: TGTGCCAGCAGCTTCCGGTCTTCCTACGAG. The variable domain in full, with the rest retrieved from reference TRBV5-4 and TRBJ2-7, is ETGVTQSPTHLIKTRGQQVTLRCSSQSGHNTVSWYQQALGQGPQFIFQYYREEENGRGNFPPRFSGLQFPNYSSELNVNALELDDSALYLCASSFRSSYEQYFGPGTRLTVT.

Notes on this clone: The CDR3 extends 3 residues past the end of the read, so its final part is completed from the germline J gene. The rearrangement uses TRBV20-1 and TRBJ1-5, with D tentatively TRBD1 (6 bases). The V end was cut by 0 bases, the J end by 3 bases, with 9 bases between. The CDR3 extends over 14 amino acids. In germline, CDR1 is DFQATT, CDR2 SNEGSKA (reference sequence). CDR3 sequence: CSAREGANNQPQHF. The DNA read from the CDR3 is TGCAGTGCTAGAGAGGGGGCGAACAATCAGCCC.

To note about this clone: The observed sequence ends 3 residues before the CDR3 terminus, with the missing tail filled in from the germline J gene. The chain uses TRBV5-4 and TRBJ1-2, with 7 bases that match TRBD1. V was pared by 1 base and J by 6 bases, with 6 bases of the junction left unmatched. The germline V gene has CDR1 SGHNT and CDR2 YYREEE (reference sequence). The CDR3 sequence is 14 residues long. The CDR3 bases that were read are TGTGCCAGCAGCTTGAACAGGGGTTTTGATGGC. Its translation: CASSLNRGFDG. The entire CDR3 reads CASSLNRGFDGYTF.

Turning to this clone: The read ends 3 residues early relative to the CDR3; the germline J gene fills the gap. The chain links TRBV6-1 to TRBJ2-7; D uncertain. V lost 2 bases and J lost 3, with 2 bases in between. Germline assignment: CDR1 MNHNS and CDR2 SASEGT. The CDR3 extends over 11 amino acids. The sequenced CDR3 bases are TGTGCCAGCAGTGAACTCTACGAG. This translates into CASSELYE. In full, the CDR3 reads CASSELYEQYF.

With respect to this clone: The read falls 3 residues short of the CDR3 end, and the missing part is taken from the germline J gene. J is TRBJ1-5 and V is TRBV6-2 or TRBV6-3, with D tentatively TRBD1 (5 bases). Germline V gives CDR1 MNHEY, CDR2 SVGEGT. CDR3 size: 14 residues. Trimming pared 2 bases from V and 9 bases from J, leaving 14 bases between. Incomplete CDR3 DNA: TGTGCCAGCAGTTACGGGGGGGTCGGCCTGCCC. Protein sequence: CASSYGGVGLP. The full CDR3 is CASSYGGVGLPQHF.

The CDR3 reads CASHGGDSGANVLTF. The part of the CDR3 DNA that was read is TGTGCCAGCCATGGAGGGGACTCTGGGGCCAACGTC. This chain links TRBV2 with TRBJ2-6; possible D gene TRBD2, 6 bases. The read ends 3 residues early relative to the CDR3; the germline J gene fills the gap. The germline gives CDR1 SNHLY, CDR2 FYNNEI. Trimming took 8 bases from V and 0 from J, leaving 11 bases between them. The length of the CDR3 is 15 residues.

CDR3 sequence: CASSSLVFGTDTQYF. The CDR3 DNA, read in part, is TGTGCCAGCAGCTCCCTAGTATTCGGCACAGATACG. This chain joins TRBV5-8 and TRBJ2-3; D is uncertain. The CDR3 end is not reached by the read, which stops 3 residues before it; the germline J gene fills it in. Trimming shortened V by 3 bases and J by 1 base, and 12 bases separated the two germline ends. Germline V lookup: CDR1 SGHTS, CDR2 YDEGEE. The CDR3 has 15 amino acids.

Comments on this clone: The CDR3 end is not reached by the read, which stops 3 residues before it; the germline J gene fills it in. This chain uses TRBV7-8 with TRBJ1-6, with D tentatively TRBD1 (5 bases). V lost 3 bases and J lost 9, with 18 bases in between. The germline CDR1 and CDR2 sequences are SGHVS and FQNEAQ. The CDR3 loop spans 16 amino acids. The covered CDR3 bases are TGTGCCAGCAGCTTTTATCGGTTGACAGTTACTTCACCC. Its translation is CASSFYRLTVTSP. The entire CDR3 is CASSFYRLTVTSPLHF.

Regarding this clone: The read ends 3 residues shy of where the CDR3 ends; the end is completed using the germline J gene. The genes are TRBV20-1 and TRBJ2-1; 8 nucleotides line up with TRBD1. The germline CDR1 and CDR2 sequences are DFQATT and SNEGSKA (reference sequence). This CDR3 has 18 amino acids. V dropped 5 bases and J dropped 3; count of bases not matched to a gene: 18. This chain's CDR3 is CSALTRTGSRGLYNEQFF. The covered CDR3 bases are TGCAGTGCTCTCACTAGGACAGGGTCAAGGGGGCTCTACAATGAG.

Comments on this clone: Sequencing ends 3 residues short of the CDR3 end; the germline J gene provides the rest. The chain has TRBV6-1 and TRBJ2-5; TRBD2 matches at 14 bases. The CDR3 has 17 residues. Trimming cost V 2 bases and J 2 bases; bases outside gene matches: 4. Germline values: CDR1 MNHNS, CDR2 SASEGT. CDR3 region: CASSEWGLAGDQETQYF. CDR3 bases read: TGTGCCAGCAGTGAATGGGGACTAGCGGGGGATCAAGAGACC.

A remark on this clone: The read falls 3 residues short of the CDR3 end, and the missing part is taken from the germline J gene. The chain joins TRBV11-2 to TRBJ1-1; D perhaps matches TRBD1 (6 bases). Trimming removed 5 bases from V and 0 bases from J, with 13 bases in between. This CDR3 is 15 amino acids long. The germline CDR1 and CDR2 sequences are SGHAT and FQNNGV. CDR3 DNA (partial): TGTGCCAGCAGCCCAGGGGCCGCTATGAACACTGAA. Translating gives CASSPGAAMNTE. The full CDR3 protein reads CASSPGAAMNTEAFF. The full variable domain, rest sourced from reference TRBV11-2 and TRBJ1-1, is EAGVAQSPRYKIIEKRQSVAFWCNPISGHATLYWYQQILGQGPKLLIQFQNNGVVDDSQLPKDRFSAERLKGVDSTLKIQPAKLEDSAVYLCASSPGAAMNTEAFFGQGTRLTVV.

Worth noting for this clone: Read data end 3 residues before the CDR3 end; the end is taken from the germline J gene. The chain links TRBV10-2 to TRBJ2-4; perhaps TRBD2 as D (5 bases). This CDR3 comprises 14 residues. Germline V gives CDR1 WSHSY, CDR2 SAAADI. V lost 4 bases, J lost 0 bases, and 7 bases lay in between. This CDR3 is CASSGGLAKNIQYF. The part of the CDR3 DNA that was read is TGCGCCAGCAGTGGAGGACTAGCCAAAAACATT.

Comment on this clone: The CDR3 is cut off 3 residues early in the read; its end comes from the germline J gene. V usage is TRBV20-1 and J usage is TRBJ2-3; possibly TRBD2 for D (7 bases). Germline V gene data show CDR1 as DFQATT and CDR2 as SNEGSKA (reference sequence). The CDR3 runs to 19 residues. Deletions cut 5 bases from V and 0 bases from J, with 27 bases between. CDR3: CSARRDVGGQVTSTDTQYF. The part of the CDR3 DNA that was read is TGCAGTGCTCGTAGAGACGTGGGGGGGCAAGTTACTAGCACAGATACG.

Details on this clone: The CDR3 goes on 3 residues after the read ends, and that part is filled in from the germline J gene. The chain uses TRBV18 and TRBJ1-6; D is ambiguous. Per the germline V gene, CDR1 is KGHSH and CDR2 is LQKENI. This CDR3 has 13 amino acids. V lost 3 bases, J lost 7 bases, and 7 bases lay in between. The CDR3 DNA, read in part, is TGTGCCAGCTCACCCTTAAGGAATTCACCC. It specifies CASSPLRNSP. The CDR3, in full, reads CASSPLRNSPLHF.

The CDR3 reads CASSLGQVYYGYTF. The sequenced CDR3 bases are TGCGCCAGCAGCTTGGGACAGGTTTACTATGGC. The rearrangement links TRBV5-1 to TRBJ1-2, with D perhaps matching TRBD1 (6 bases). The sequenced fragment ends 3 residues before the CDR3 boundary, so the rest is inferred from the germline J gene. The CDR3 has 14 amino acids. Germline V gives CDR1 SGHRS, CDR2 YFSETQ. V was clipped by 0 bases and J by 3 bases, with 9 bases between them. The whole variable domain, filled in from reference TRBV5-1 and TRBJ1-2, reads KAGVTQTPRYLIKTRGQQVTLSCSPISGHRSVSWYQQTPGQGLQFLFEYFSETQRNKGNFPGRFSGRQFSNSRSEMNVSTLELGDSALYLCASSLGQVYYGYTFGSGTRLTVV.

Points on this clone: The read is 3 residues too short to cover the CDR3 end, so that end is filled in from the germline J gene. V usage is TRBV20-1 and J usage is TRBJ1-3, with no clear D. This CDR3 is 17 amino acids long. V lost 0 bases to trimming and J lost 0 bases, with 15 bases between them. Germline CDR1 is DFQATT and CDR2 is SNEGSKA (reference sequence). The DNA read from the CDR3 is TGCAGTGCTAGAGATCCGGCGGGCAGGCCCTCTGGAAACACC. It codes for CSARDPAGRPSGNT. The whole CDR3 reads CSARDPAGRPSGNTIYF.

Notes on this clone: The DNA ends 3 residues before the CDR3 does, and the rest of the CDR3 is filled in from the germline J gene. The rearrangement joins TRBV10-3 to TRBJ1-1, with D possibly TRBD1 on 5 matching bases. Germline loops: CDR1 ENHRY, CDR2 SYGVKD. Trimming took off 2 bases at V and 0 bases at J, with 13 bases between the two ends. CDR3 size: 16 residues. The CDR3 DNA, read in part, is TGTGCCATCAGTGAGGTCGTCGGGGGACTGAACACTGAA. Translated, it gives CAISEVVGGLNTE. The whole CDR3 region reads CAISEVVGGLNTEAFF.

With respect to this clone: The observed sequence ends 3 residues before the CDR3 terminus, with the missing tail filled in from the germline J gene. The chain uses TRBV9 and TRBJ1-2; 8 nucleotides line up with TRBD1. The CDR3 loop spans 15 amino acids. Germline-derived CDR1 and CDR2 are SGDLS and YYNGEE. V dropped 1 base and J dropped 3; count of bases not matched to a gene: 5. The DNA read from the CDR3 is TGTGCCAGCAGCGTAAGGACAGGGATGGACTATGGC. This codes for CASSVRTGMDYG. The full-length CDR3 reads as CASSVRTGMDYGYTF.

As concerns this clone: The sequence runs out 3 residues before the end of the CDR3; the remainder is reconstructed from the germline J gene. V usage is TRBV7-3 and J usage is TRBJ2-1; 10 bases line up with TRBD2. Germline V CDR1 and CDR2: SGHTA, FQGTGA. This CDR3 has 14 amino acids. The V and J ends lost 4 bases and 6 bases, in that order; junction bases with no gene match: 3. The CDR3: CASSSGLAFNEQFF. The sequenced part of the CDR3 DNA is TGTGCCAGCAGCTCGGGACTAGCGTTCAATGAG.

As regards this clone: Sequencing ends 3 residues short of the CDR3 end; the germline J gene provides the rest. The chain employs TRBV7-2 and TRBJ2-5, with a possible D match to TRBD1 (6 bases). Trimming took off 4 bases at V and 4 bases at J, with 16 bases between the two ends. The CDR3 has 15 residues. Germline V gene sequence: CDR1 SGHTA, CDR2 FQGNSA. CDR3 DNA (partial): TGTGCCAGCAGCTACAGACAGGCGCCCGTAGAGACC. It is translated as CASSYRQAPVET. The full-length CDR3 reads as CASSYRQAPVETQYF.

Turning to this clone: A junction boundary mismatches the germline segment, possibly from a read error. The CDR3 end falls 3 residues outside the read, so it is completed with the germline J gene. This chain uses TRBV4-2 with TRBJ2-7; the D gene is possibly TRBD1 (5 bases). Germline CDR1 and CDR2: LGHNA and YNFKEQ. The CDR3 totals 15 residues. CDR3 DNA, as far as it was read: TGCGCCAGCAGCCAAGGAAAGGGGAAAAGGGACGAG. As protein: CASSQGKGKRDE. In full, the CDR3 is CASSQGKGKRDEQYF.

About this clone: The read stops 3 residues short of the end of the CDR3; the missing end is completed from the germline J gene. The V call is TRBV12-5, the J call TRBJ1-1; possibly TRBD1 for D (6 bases). Germline-derived CDR1 and CDR2 are LGHNT and FRNRAP. This CDR3 region has 14 residues. Trimming left V 5 bases short and J 6 bases short, with 16 bases between. CDR3 DNA (partial): TGTGCTAGTGGTCTGTCAACAGGGTTCTCTGAA. Its protein product is CASGLSTGFSE. The whole CDR3 reads CASGLSTGFSEAFF.